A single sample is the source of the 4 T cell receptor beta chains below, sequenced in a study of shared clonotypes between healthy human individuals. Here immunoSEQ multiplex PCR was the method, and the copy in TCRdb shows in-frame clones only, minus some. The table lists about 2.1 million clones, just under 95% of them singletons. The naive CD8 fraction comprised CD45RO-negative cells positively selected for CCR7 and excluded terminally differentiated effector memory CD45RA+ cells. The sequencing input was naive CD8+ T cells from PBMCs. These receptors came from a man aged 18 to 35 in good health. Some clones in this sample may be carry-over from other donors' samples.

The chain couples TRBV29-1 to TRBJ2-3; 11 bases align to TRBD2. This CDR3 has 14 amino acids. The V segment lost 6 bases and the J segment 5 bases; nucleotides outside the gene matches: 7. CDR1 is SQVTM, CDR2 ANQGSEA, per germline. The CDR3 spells CSVATSGSVDTQYF. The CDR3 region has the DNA TGCAGCGTGGCCACTAGCGGGAGTGTAGATACGCAGTATTTT.

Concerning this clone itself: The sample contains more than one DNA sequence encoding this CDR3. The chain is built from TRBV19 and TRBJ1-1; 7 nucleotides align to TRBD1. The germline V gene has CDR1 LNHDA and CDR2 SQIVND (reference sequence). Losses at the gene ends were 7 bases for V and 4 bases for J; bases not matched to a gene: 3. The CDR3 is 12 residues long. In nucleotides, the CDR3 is TGTGCCAGTAAAACAGGGGCCACTGAAGCTTTCTTT. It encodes CASKTGATEAFF.

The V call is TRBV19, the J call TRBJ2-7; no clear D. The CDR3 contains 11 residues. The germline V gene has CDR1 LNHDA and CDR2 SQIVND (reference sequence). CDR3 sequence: CATLHGFEQYF. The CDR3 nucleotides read TGTGCAACATTGCACGGTTTCGAGCAGTACTTC.

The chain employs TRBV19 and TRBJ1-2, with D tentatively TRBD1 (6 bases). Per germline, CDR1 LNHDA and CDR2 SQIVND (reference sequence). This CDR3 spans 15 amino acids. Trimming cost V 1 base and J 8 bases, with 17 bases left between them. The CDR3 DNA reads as TGTGCCAGTAGTATAGTTCGCAGGGGCTTGCCGGGCTACACCTTC. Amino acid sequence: CASSIVRRGLPGYTF.